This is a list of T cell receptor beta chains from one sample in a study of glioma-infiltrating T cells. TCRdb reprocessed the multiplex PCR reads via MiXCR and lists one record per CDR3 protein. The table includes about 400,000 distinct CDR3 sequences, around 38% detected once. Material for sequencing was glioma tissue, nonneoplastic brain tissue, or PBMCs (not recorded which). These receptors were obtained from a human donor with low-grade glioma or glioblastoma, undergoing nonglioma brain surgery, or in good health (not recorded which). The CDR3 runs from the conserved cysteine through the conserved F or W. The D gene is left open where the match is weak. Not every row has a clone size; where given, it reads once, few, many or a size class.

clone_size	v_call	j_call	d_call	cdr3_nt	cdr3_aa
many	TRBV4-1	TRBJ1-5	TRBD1	TGCGCCAGCAGCCAAGCTCCGGGACAGGGAAATCAGCCCCAGCATTTT	CASSQAPGQGNQPQHF
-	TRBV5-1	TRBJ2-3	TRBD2	TGCGCCAGCAGCCGGGACTATCAGGGTACGCAGTATTTT	CASSRDYQGTQYF
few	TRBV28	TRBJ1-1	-	TGTGCCAGCAGTTTACCTAACTCCATGAACACTGAAGCTTTCTTT	CASSLPNSMNTEAFF
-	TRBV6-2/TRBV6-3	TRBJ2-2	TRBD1	TGTGCCAGCAGTTACGATAGGGGGACAGGGGACACCGGGGAGCTGTTTTTT	CASSYDRGTGDTGELFF
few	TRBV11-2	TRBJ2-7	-	TGTGCCAGCAGCTTAGAAGCCCCGTACGAGCAGTACTTC	CASSLEAPYEQYF
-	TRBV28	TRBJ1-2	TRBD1	TGTGCCAGCAGTGTGGGACAGGGCCACGGAGCGGGCGGCTACACCTTC	CASSVGQGHGAGGYTF
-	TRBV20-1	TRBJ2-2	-	TGCAGTGCTAGAGGTCGGGACACCGGGGAGCTGTTTTTT	CSARGRDTGELFF
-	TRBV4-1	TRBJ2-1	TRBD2	TGCGCCAGCAGCCAGGGACTAGCGGGAGATCGAAATGAGCAGTTCTTC	CASSQGLAGDRNEQFF
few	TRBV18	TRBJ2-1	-	TGTGCCAGCTCACCACACGGCGGGCCCTACAATGAGCAGTTCTTC	CASSPHGGPYNEQFF
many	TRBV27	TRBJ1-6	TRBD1	TGTGCCAGCAGTGCCAAGACAGGGGGCGGTTCACCCCTCCACTTT	CASSAKTGGGSPLHF
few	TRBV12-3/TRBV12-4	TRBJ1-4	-	TGTGCCAGCAGTGACGTACTTAATGAAAAACTGTTTTTT	CASSDVLNEKLFF
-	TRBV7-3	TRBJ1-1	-	TGTGCCAGCAGCATGACCGAGCTCAGGTCCCTGAACACTGAAGCTTTCTTT	CASSMTELRSLNTEAFF
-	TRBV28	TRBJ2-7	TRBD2	TGTGCCAGCAGCCTATCTAGCGGGAGGAACTCCTACGAGCAGTACTTC	CASSLSSGRNSYEQYF
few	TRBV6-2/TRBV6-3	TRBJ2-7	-	TGTGCCAGCAGTTCCCCCAGGGCGGCAACCTACGAGCAGTACTTC	CASSSPRAATYEQYF
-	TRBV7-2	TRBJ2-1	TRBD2	TGTGCCAGCAGCTTAGGTCTAGCGGGAGCATCTGAGCAGTTCTTC	CASSLGLAGASEQFF
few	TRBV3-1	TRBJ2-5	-	TGTGCCAGCAGCCAAGATGTCCAAATGGCCCAGTACTTC	CASSQDVQMAQYF
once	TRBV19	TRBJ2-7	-	TGTGCCAGTAGTATAGTTTGGGCTAGCCTCCCCTACGAGCAGTACTTC	CASSIVWASLPYEQYF
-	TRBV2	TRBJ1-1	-	TGTGCCAGCAGAGTGTCCCGGAACACTGAAGCTTTCTTT	CASRVSRNTEAFF
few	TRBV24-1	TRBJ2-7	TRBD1	TGTGCCACCGGGGACAGCGCCTACGAGCAGTACTTC	CATGDSAYEQYF
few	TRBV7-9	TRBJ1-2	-	TGTGCCAGCAGCTTAAGTTCGGGACAAGCAACCTTC	CASSLSSGQATF
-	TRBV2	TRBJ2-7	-	TGTGCCAGCAGCCAGGAAATTTACGATCAGTACTTC	CASSQEIYDQYF
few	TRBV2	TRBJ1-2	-	TGTGCCAGCACCAGGTGGTATGGCTACACCTTC	CASTRWYGYTF
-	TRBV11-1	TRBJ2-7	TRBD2	TGTGCCAGCAGCCCTCGGACTAGCAGGTTCTACGAGCAGTACTTC	CASSPRTSRFYEQYF
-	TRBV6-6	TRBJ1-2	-	TGTGCCAGCAGTTACGTAAGGGGCACCTATGGCTACACCTTC	CASSYVRGTYGYTF
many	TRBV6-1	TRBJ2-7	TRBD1	TGTGCCAGCAGTGAAGCGGGACAGGGAAGTTACGAGCAGTACTTC	CASSEAGQGSYEQYF
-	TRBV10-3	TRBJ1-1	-	TGTGCCATCAGTGAGTCGATTCCTTCAGCCGGCAGGGACCTATTTGGGAACACTGAAGCTTTCTTT	CAISESIPSAGRDLFGNTEAFF
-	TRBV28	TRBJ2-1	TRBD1	TGTGCCAGCAGTTCCGGACAGGGGGTCTACAATGAGCAGTTCTTC	CASSSGQGVYNEQFF
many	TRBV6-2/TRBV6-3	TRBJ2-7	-	TGTGCCAGCAGAAAACAGGCATCCGAGCAGTACTTC	CASRKQASEQYF
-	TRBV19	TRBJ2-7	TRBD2	TGTGCCAGTAGTATTGCTAGCGGCTACGAGCAGTACTTC	CASSIASGYEQYF